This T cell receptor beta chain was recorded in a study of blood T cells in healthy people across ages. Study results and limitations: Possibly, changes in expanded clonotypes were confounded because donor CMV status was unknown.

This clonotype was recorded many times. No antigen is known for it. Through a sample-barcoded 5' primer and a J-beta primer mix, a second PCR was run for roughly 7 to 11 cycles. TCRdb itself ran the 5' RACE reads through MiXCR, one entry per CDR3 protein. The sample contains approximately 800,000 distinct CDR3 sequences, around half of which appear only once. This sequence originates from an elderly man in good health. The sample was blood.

The CDR3 loop reads CSATSGLYEQYF. The CDR3 region has the DNA TGCAGCGCGACTAGCGGGCTCTACGAGCAGTACTTC. The chain employs TRBV29-1 and TRBJ2-7, with TRBD2 matching over 10 bases. With V trimmed by 7 bases and J by 3 bases, 3 bases remained unmatched. Germline CDR1 is SQVTM and CDR2 is ANQGSEA. The CDR3 loop spans 12 amino acids.